One and the same sample provided the 22 T cell receptor beta chains below, sequenced in a study of blood T cell repertoires in COVID-19. Sequencing was performed with immunoSEQ multiplex PCR; in TCRdb, only in-frame clones are kept and a portion is missing. The sample consists of about 220,000 clones, about 86% of them appearing once. The sample taken for sequencing was PBMCs or T cells enriched from blood (not recorded which). These receptors were collected from a woman aged 40 to 50 with acute COVID-19.

In this sample, this clone turned up once. The chain uses TRBV4-3 and TRBJ2-1, with 8 bases that match TRBD2. The CDR3 runs to 16 residues. Trimming cost V 0 bases and J 7 bases; bases outside gene matches: 8. Germline values: CDR1 LGHNA, CDR2 YSLEER. CDR3 sequence: CASSQERAGGLNEQFF. In nucleotides, the CDR3 is TGCGCCAGCAGCCAAGAAAGGGCGGGGGGACTAAATGAGCAGTTCTTC.

As DNA, the CDR3 is TGTGCCAGCAGCTTAGCCGCTAGCGGGGGGGCCGAGCAGTACTTC. This codes for CASSLAASGGAEQYF. The V gene is TRBV7-9, the J gene TRBJ2-7; the match to TRBD2 covers 12 bases. CDR1 SEHNR and CDR2 FQNEAQ come from the germline V gene (reference sequence). CDR3 length: 15 residues. Germline trimming cut 0 bases from V and 6 bases from J; bases unmatched to any gene: 3.

This clone was counted a single time. V gene TRBV6-5 combines with J gene TRBJ1-4, with D perhaps TRBD1 (6 bases). The CDR3 has 16 amino acids. V gave up 1 base and J gave up 7 bases, with 16 bases separating them. Germline CDR1 is MNHEY and CDR2 is SVGAGI. CDR3 loop: CASSYFRGGLVEKLFF. Written as DNA, the CDR3 is TGTGCCAGCAGTTACTTTCGGGGGGGGCTCGTTGAAAAACTGTTTTTT.

The J gene is TRBJ1-2, the V gene TRBV4-2, with 7 bases identical to TRBD1. Looked up from germline, CDR1 is LGHNA and CDR2 is YNFKEQ. This CDR3 is 14 amino acids long. The ends lost 3 bases at V and 8 bases at J; junction bases unmatched: 9. CDR3 in amino acids: CASSHGDREIGYTF. Written as DNA, the CDR3 is TGTGCCAGCAGCCATGGCGACAGGGAAATCGGCTACACCTTC.

The J gene is TRBJ1-2, the V gene TRBV30, with D uncertain. V lost 3 bases and J 8 bases, leaving 7 bases between the germline ends. CDR3 length: 10 residues. Germline V lookup: CDR1 GTSNPN, CDR2 SVGIG (reference sequence). CDR3 sequence (DNA): TGTGCCTGGAGCCCCCCGGGCTACACCTTC. Protein product: CAWSPPGYTF.

This rearrangement joins TRBV19 to TRBJ2-7, with 11 bases fitting TRBD2. Germline V CDR1 and CDR2: LNHDA, SQIVND (reference sequence). CDR3 size: 15 residues. V gave up 0 bases and J gave up 7 bases; unmatched junction bases: 5. The CDR3 sequence: CASSIDPASGREQYF. The CDR3 DNA is TGTGCCAGTAGTATAGATCCGGCTAGCGGGAGGGAGCAGTACTTC.

The genes are TRBV27 and TRBJ1-2; D gene uncertain. Germline V gene lookup returns CDR1 MNHEY and CDR2 SMNVEV (reference sequence). V shed 6 bases and J shed 5 bases, with 16 bases lying between them. There are 14 residues in the CDR3. CDR3 sequence: CASSDAGQSYGYTF. The CDR3, as DNA: TGTGCCAGCAGCGATGCGGGCCAGTCTTATGGCTACACCTTC.

This chain connects TRBV11-2 to TRBJ1-1, with D possibly matching TRBD1 (5 bases). CDR3 length: 15 residues. Germline CDR1 and CDR2: SGHAT and FQNNGV. Trimming took 0 bases from V and 5 from J, leaving 13 bases between them. The CDR3 DNA reads TGTGCCAGCAGCTTAGATTTGGGGCGGGGGACTGAAGCTTTCTTT. Protein product: CASSLDLGRGTEAFF. Complete variable domain (other parts from reference TRBV11-2 and TRBJ1-1): EAGVAQSPRYKIIEKRQSVAFWCNPISGHATLYWYQQILGQGPKLLIQFQNNGVVDDSQLPKDRFSAERLKGVDSTLKIQPAKLEDSAVYLCASSLDLGRGTEAFFGQGTRLTVV.

The chain uses TRBV12-3 or TRBV12-4 and TRBJ2-2; tentative D call: TRBD2 (6 bases). Trimming took 10 bases from V and 0 from J, leaving 9 bases between them. The CDR3 is 13 residues long. This CDR3 is CATSGANTGELFF. Here the CDR3 DNA reads TGTGCCACCTCGGGAGCGAACACCGGGGAGCTGTTTTTT.

This clone was picked up one time. The gene calls are TRBV6-5 and TRBJ1-1; D remains unclear. The CDR3 contains 13 residues. From germline, CDR1 is MNHEY and CDR2 SVGAGI. Trimming took off 8 bases at V and 1 base at J, with 11 bases between the two ends. The CDR3 nucleotides read TGTGCCAGCGGGTCGACATCGAACACTGAAGCTTTCTTT. Encoded protein: CASGSTSNTEAFF.

The chain couples TRBV15 to TRBJ1-4, with D uncertain. This CDR3 comprises 15 residues. Trimming pared 3 bases from V and 7 bases from J, leaving 15 bases between. The germline gives CDR1 LNHNV, CDR2 YYDKDF (reference sequence). The CDR3 DNA reads as TGTGCCACCAGCAGTGACCGTCACCCGGGTGAAAAACTGTTTTTT. This translates into CATSSDRHPGEKLFF.

This sequence joins TRBV5-1 and TRBJ2-1; 9 bases are shared with TRBD2. The CDR3 spans 13 residues. The V gene end was trimmed by 4 bases and the J gene end by 10 bases; junction bases not matched to a gene: 6. Germline V gene data show CDR1 as SGHRS and CDR2 as YFSETQ. The CDR3 region has the DNA TGCGCCAGCAGCCCGGGACTAGCTCAGGAGCAGTTCTTC. Translated, it gives CASSPGLAQEQFF.

The chain is built from TRBV5-6 and TRBJ2-3; 8 bases line up with TRBD1. The junction had 7 bases not matched to a gene; V was cut back by 3 bases and J by 4 bases. Germline CDR1 reads SGHDT; CDR2 reads YYEEEE. The CDR3 contains 15 residues. The CDR3 DNA reads as TGTGCCAGCAGCTCGCCGGGACAGGTGGCAGATACGCAGTATTTT. It yields the protein CASSSPGQVADTQYF.

This sequence joins TRBV10-3 and TRBJ1-2; D gene uncertain. V lost 3 bases, J lost 5 bases, and 7 bases lay in between. The CDR3 length is 12 residues. Germline V gene sequence: CDR1 ENHRY, CDR2 SYGVKD. In nucleotides, the CDR3 is TGTGCCATCAGTGAAGACAAATATGGCTACACCTTC. It codes for CAISEDKYGYTF.

J is TRBJ1-6 and V is TRBV7-2, with 7 positions matching TRBD1. The junction had 4 bases not matched to a gene; V was cut back by 5 bases and J by 6 bases. Germline values: CDR1 SGHTA, CDR2 FQGNSA. The CDR3 is 14 residues long. The CDR3 DNA follows: TGTGCCAGCAGCGCCGGGGACAGTAATTCACCCCTCCACTTT. Translating it yields CASSAGDSNSPLHF.

The genes are TRBV7-9 and TRBJ2-1, with 14 bases matching TRBD2. This CDR3 comprises 15 residues. Germline V lookup: CDR1 SEHNR, CDR2 FQNEAQ (reference sequence). J was trimmed by 10 bases and V by 4 bases; bases with no gene match: 6. The CDR3 DNA reads TGTGCCAGCAGCTCGCCCGGGACTAGCGGGAGCGAGCAGTTCTTC. Its translation is CASSSPGTSGSEQFF.

This rearrangement joins TRBV25-1 to TRBJ2-1; TRBD1 agrees at 8 bases. The V gene's germline CDR1 is MGHDK and CDR2 SYGVNS. The CDR3 extends over 11 amino acids. With 7 bases clipped from V and 11 bases from J, the junction kept 4 bases outside the gene matches. The CDR3 DNA sequence: TGTGCCAGCACCCGGACAGGGAAGCAGTTCTTC. Protein sequence: CASTRTGKQFF.

The chain couples TRBV7-8 to TRBJ1-2; D gene unclear. This CDR3 has 13 amino acids. Germline-derived CDR1 and CDR2 are SGHVS and FQNEAQ. V gave up 0 bases and J gave up 3 bases, with 5 bases separating them. The CDR3: CASSLASDYGYTF. CDR3 DNA sequence: TGTGCCAGCAGCTTAGCGTCCGACTATGGCTACACCTTC. The entire variable domain, with the rest obtained from reference TRBV7-8 and TRBJ1-2, is as follows: GAGVSQSPRYKVAKRGQDVALRCDPISGHVSLFWYQQALGQGPEFLTYFQNEAQLDKSGLPSDRFFAERPEGSVSTLKIQRTQQEDSAVYLCASSLASDYGYTFGSGTRLTVV.

With regard to this clone: Sequence at one end of the junction differs from germline and may be a read error. The chain uses TRBV5-1 and TRBJ2-1; 10 bases map to TRBD1. The length of the CDR3 is 15 residues. Germline CDR1 reads SGHRS; CDR2 reads YFSETQ. The DNA for the CDR3 is TGCGCCAGCAGGTTGGGGGGACAGGGGAACAATGAGCAGTTCTTC. Its protein product is CASRLGGQGNNEQFF.

V and J are TRBV15 and TRBJ2-7; the D is unclear. Germline V lookup: CDR1 LNHNV, CDR2 YYDKDF (reference sequence). V gave up 0 bases and J gave up 3 bases, with 3 bases separating them. This CDR3 has 12 amino acids. DNA of the CDR3: TGTGCCACCAGCAGAGATCGCTACGAGCAGTACTTC. This gives the protein CATSRDRYEQYF.

This clone occurred once. CDR3 DNA: TGTGCCAGCAGCATCCGGGACAGGGGATTCGCGACTAATGAAAAACTGTTTTTT. Translated: CASSIRDRGFATNEKLFF. The chain combines TRBV5-6 with TRBJ1-4; 10 bases match TRBD1. CDR3 length: 18 amino acids. Trimming removed 4 bases from V and 2 bases from J; junction bases left unmatched: 11. Looked up from germline, CDR1 is SGHDT and CDR2 is YYEEEE.

V gene TRBV29-1 combines with J gene TRBJ2-4, with D perhaps matching TRBD2 (6 bases). Germline values: CDR1 SQVTM, CDR2 ANQGSEA. The CDR3 runs to 15 residues. Trimming shortened V by 0 bases and J by 3 bases, and 12 bases separated the two germline ends. The CDR3 here is CSVEEGPGVKNIQYF. CDR3 DNA sequence: TGCAGCGTTGAAGAGGGGCCGGGGGTCAAAAACATTCAGTACTTC.